The present TCR beta chain was sequenced within a study of spatial heterogeneity in lung cancer. Whole-study context: The study consistently detected more beta-chain than alpha-chain sequences.

Described time point: sample taken at primary tumor resection. Extraction of whole RNA from tumor, nontumor lung or frozen PBMC preceded unsorted sequencing. TCRdb re-called the 5' RACE reads with MiXCR, one entry per CDR3 protein. Here the sample spans tens of thousands of distinct CDR3 sequences, around 13% being singletons. The specimen was PBMCs, collected at surgery. This TCR was sampled from a male donor with early-stage non-small cell lung cancer.

CDR3 DNA: TGTGCCAGCAGCTCCTGGACAGGGTCAGGGACAGATACGCAGTATTTT. Translation gives CASSSWTGSGTDTQYF. V gene TRBV7-2 combines with J gene TRBJ2-3; 8 nucleotides align to TRBD1. V was clipped by 4 bases and J by 3 bases; unmatched bases: 9. Germline V lookup: CDR1 SGHTA, CDR2 FQGNSA. The CDR3 is 16 residues long. Full variable domain (remainder filled in from reference TRBV7-2 and TRBJ2-3): GAGVSQSPSNKVTEKGKDVELRCDPISGHTALYWYRQSLGQGLEFLIYFQGNSAPDKSGLPSDRFSAERTGGSVSTLTIQRTQQEDSAVYLCASSSWTGSGTDTQYFGPGTRLTVL.